One sample yielded the 21 T cell receptor beta chains listed below, sequenced in a study of blood T cell repertoires in COVID-19. Libraries were prepared by immunoSEQ multiplex PCR; TCRdb keeps only in-frame clonotypes and omits some of them. The data contain about 58,000 clones, 85% of them seen just once; the ten biggest clones take up roughly 5.1%. Sequencing input: peripheral blood. These receptors came from a middle-aged man with active COVID-19.

The chain employs TRBV2 and TRBJ1-2; tentative D call: TRBD1 (5 bases). Trimming left V 7 bases short and J 4 bases short, with 13 bases between. Looked up from germline, CDR1 is SNHLY and CDR2 is FYNNEI. The CDR3 length is 13 residues. CDR3 loop: CASTPTTVYGYTF. The CDR3 nucleotides read TGTGCCAGCACTCCGACGACAGTCTATGGCTACACCTTC.

This clone came up a few times. The chain joins TRBV6-5 to TRBJ1-1; D call uncertain. The CDR3 length is 14 residues. V was clipped by 2 bases and J by 1 base, with 8 bases between them. Per the germline V gene, CDR1 is MNHEY and CDR2 is SVGAGI. The CDR3 protein is CASSYRAGNTEAFF. As DNA, the CDR3 is TGTGCCAGCAGTTACAGGGCGGGGAACACTGAAGCTTTCTTT.

The rearrangement joins TRBV15 to TRBJ2-7; 8 bases fit TRBD1. Germline CDR1 LNHNV, CDR2 YYDKDF (reference sequence). V gave up 0 bases and J gave up 4 bases; unmatched junction bases: 8. The CDR3 covers 16 residues. The CDR3 protein is CATSRELTGVGYEQYF. Written as DNA, the CDR3 is TGTGCCACCAGCAGAGAGCTGACAGGGGTGGGATACGAGCAGTACTTC. Using reference TRBV15 and TRBJ2-7 for the parts outside the CDR3, the full variable domain is DAMVIQNPRYQVTQFGKPVTLSCSQTLNHNVMYWYQQKSSQAPKLLFHYYDKDFNNEADTPDNFQSRRPNTSFCFLDIRSPGLGDTAMYLCATSRELTGVGYEQYFGPGTRLTVT.

This clone was seen a single time. This chain's CDR3 is CASGVALGSSYEQYF. The CDR3 nucleotides are TGTGCCAGTGGGGTGGCTTTGGGGAGCTCCTACGAGCAGTACTTC. The chain joins TRBV19 to TRBJ2-7; a weak D match, TRBD2 (5 bases). The CDR3 is made up of 15 amino acids. Trimming stripped 8 bases from V and 0 bases from J, with 17 bases between. CDR1 LNHDA and CDR2 SQIVND come from the germline V gene (reference sequence).

The CDR3 DNA reads TGCGCCAGCAGTTTCCATCCCCAGCGGGGCGAGATCAATGAGCAGTTCTTC. It is translated as CASSFHPQRGEINEQFF. The gene calls are TRBV10-1 and TRBJ2-1; 7 nucleotides align to TRBD2. The ends lost 5 bases at V and 6 bases at J; junction bases unmatched: 16. The CDR3 spans 17 residues. Germline CDR1 and CDR2: WNHNN and SYGVQD (reference sequence).

The chain uses TRBV5-5 and TRBJ1-2; 9 positions match TRBD1. The CDR3 contains 14 residues. Germline CDR1 reads SGHKS; CDR2 reads YYEKEE (reference sequence). V shed 4 bases and J 3 bases; nucleotides not matched to a gene: 4. Here the CDR3 DNA reads TGTGCCAGCAGCCCGGGACAGGGCTACTATGGCTACACCTTC. Translation: CASSPGQGYYGYTF.

The V gene is TRBV6-5, the J gene TRBJ2-5; TRBD1 matches at 9 bases. From germline, CDR1 is MNHEY and CDR2 SVGAGI. V lost 0 bases, J lost 4 bases, and 6 bases stayed unmatched. This CDR3 has 16 amino acids. The CDR3 loop reads CASSYSGTGSVETQYF. The CDR3 DNA reads TGTGCCAGCAGTTACTCGGGGACAGGGAGTGTAGAGACCCAGTACTTC.

The chain is built from TRBV28 and TRBJ2-7; D perhaps matches TRBD1 (7 bases). This CDR3 has 15 residues. V was shortened by 1 base and J by 6 bases, with 16 bases between the two germline ends. Per germline, CDR1 MDHEN and CDR2 SYDVKM. The CDR3 loop is CASSLYRAGQREQYF. CDR3 bases: TGTGCCAGCAGTTTATACCGGGCGGGACAGCGCGAGCAGTACTTC.

To note about this clone: An end of the junction does not agree with germline; a read error may underlie this. The rearrangement joins TRBV7-7 to TRBJ2-5; a weak D match, TRBD1 (6 bases). Germline CDR1 is SSHAT and CDR2 is FNYEAQ (reference sequence). The CDR3 runs to 14 residues. CDR3: CASSRMQGLETQYF. The CDR3 DNA sequence: TGTGCTAGCAGCCGGATGCAGGGGCTCGAGACCCAGTACTTC. Variable domain in full (rest from reference TRBV7-7 and TRBJ2-5): GAGVSQSPRYKVTKRGQDVTLRCDPISSHATLYWYQQALGQGPEFLTYFNYEAQPDKSGLPSDRFSAERPEGSISTLTIQRTEQRDSAMYRCASSRMQGLETQYFGPGTRLLVL.

The chain carries TRBV4-1 and TRBJ2-1, with D possibly matching TRBD1 (6 bases). Trimming cost V 1 base and J 4 bases, with 23 bases left between them. Germline V lookup: CDR1 MGHRA, CDR2 YSYEKL. The CDR3 has 19 residues. The CDR3 region has the DNA TGCGCCAGCAGCCAAGCCTCGTCGGTCACAGGGTACCCTTACAATGAGCAGTTCTTC. As protein: CASSQASSVTGYPYNEQFF.

This clone has only one observation. J is TRBJ2-7 and V is TRBV13, with 8 bases fitting TRBD2. The J segment lost 4 bases and the V segment lost 6 bases, leaving 11 bases of the junction unmatched. Germline CDR1 is PRHDT and CDR2 is FYEKMQ (reference sequence). The CDR3 spans 15 residues. Here the CDR3 reads CASSRRAGAWYEQYF. The CDR3 coding sequence is TGTGCCAGCAGTAGAAGAGCGGGAGCATGGTACGAGCAGTACTTC.

The genes are TRBV3-1 (or the pseudogene TRBV3-2) and TRBJ2-1, with 8 bases aligning to TRBD2. CDR3 length equals 15 residues. V lost 1 base to trimming and J lost 7 bases; unmatched junction nucleotides: 6. In germline, CDR1 is LGHDT, CDR2 YNNKEL (reference sequence). CDR3 residues: CASSQGGRIGNEQFF. In nucleotides, the CDR3 is TGTGCCAGCAGCCAAGGCGGGAGGATCGGGAATGAGCAGTTCTTC.

This chain uses TRBV7-2 with TRBJ2-1; TRBD2 might be the D (7 bases). Per the germline V gene, CDR1 is SGHTA and CDR2 is FQGNSA. The CDR3 covers 16 residues. Deletions cut 4 bases from V and 8 bases from J, with 21 bases between. The CDR3 sequence: CASSSKVFGGRDEQFF. CDR3 sequence (DNA): TGTGCCAGCAGCTCCAAGGTGTTCGGGGGGCGGGATGAGCAGTTCTTC.

This clone has just a few counts. Compared with germline, one end of the junction differs, possibly owing to a read error. V is TRBV6-5 and J is TRBJ2-6; TRBD2 might be the D (6 bases). The germline gives CDR1 MNHEY, CDR2 SVGAGI. The CDR3 length is 15 residues. The CDR3 protein is CASSLFNSGGNVLTF. The CDR3, as DNA: TGTGCCAGCAGCCTCTTCAACTCCGGGGGCAACGTCCTGACTTTC.

The J gene is TRBJ2-3, the V gene TRBV24-1; 11 nucleotides align to TRBD1. Germline V lookup: CDR1 KGHDR, CDR2 SFDVKD. There are 17 residues in the CDR3. V was pared by 3 bases and J by 4 bases, with 8 bases of the junction left unmatched. In nucleotides, the CDR3 is TGTGCCACCAGTGATCACGCCCGGGACAGGGGGTCAGATACGCAGTATTTT. Translating gives CATSDHARDRGSDTQYF.

V gene TRBV6-5 combines with J gene TRBJ1-1; TRBD1 might be the D (5 bases). The CDR3 totals 14 residues. Trimming removed 5 bases from V and 1 base from J, with 11 bases in between. Germline lookup yields CDR1 MNHEY and CDR2 SVGAGI. The CDR3 DNA reads as TGTGCCAGCAGTCGGGGGAGGGCGAACACTGAAGCTTTCTTT. It yields the protein CASSRGRANTEAFF.

This clone turned up a few times. J is TRBJ1-2 and V is TRBV4-2, with D tentatively TRBD1 (6 bases). The germline CDR1 and CDR2 sequences are LGHNA and YNFKEQ. The CDR3 extends over 16 amino acids. Trimming pared 3 bases from V and 0 bases from J, leaving 14 bases between. CDR3 sequence (DNA): TGTGCCAGCAGCCACATCGAAGGACAGACTAACTATGGCTACACCTTC. Translation: CASSHIEGQTNYGYTF.

The chain is built from TRBV2 and TRBJ2-7, with D possibly TRBD2 on 6 matching bases. Trimming removed 6 bases from V and 0 bases from J, with 12 bases in between. The CDR3 runs 14 residues. Per germline, CDR1 SNHLY and CDR2 FYNNEI. CDR3 sequence: CASSQTGDSYEQYF. The CDR3, as DNA: TGTGCCAGCAGCCAGACGGGGGACTCCTACGAGCAGTACTTC. Full variable domain (outside the CDR3, taken from reference TRBV2 and TRBJ2-7): EPEVTQTPSHQVTQMGQEVILRCVPISNHLYFYWYRQILGQKVEFLVSFYNNEISEKSEIFDDQFSVERPDGSNFTLKIRSTKLEDSAMYFCASSQTGDSYEQYFGPGTRLTVT.

This clone has only one observation. The genes are TRBV18 and TRBJ2-3, with TRBD1 matching 9 bases. CDR3 size: 17 residues. CDR1 KGHSH and CDR2 LQKENI come from the germline V gene. Losses at the gene ends were 4 bases for V and 1 base for J; bases not matched to a gene: 9. The CDR3 region has the DNA TGTGCCAGCTCACTCGCTACAGGGGGCGGTGGCACAGATACGCAGTATTTT. Its translation is CASSLATGGGGTDTQYF. The entire variable domain, with the rest obtained from reference TRBV18 and TRBJ2-3, is as follows: NAGVMQNPRHLVRRRGQEARLRCSPMKGHSHVYWYRQLPEEGLKFMVYLQKENIIDESGMPKERFSAEFPKEGPSILRIQQVVRGDSAAYFCASSLATGGGGTDTQYFGPGTRLTVL.

The CDR3 loop is CASSFRVGQGRTDTQYF. The CDR3 bases are TGTGCCAGCAGCTTTCGGGTGGGACAGGGTCGCACAGATACGCAGTATTTT. The chain uses TRBV11-2 and TRBJ2-3; 9 nucleotides align to TRBD1. The V gene end was trimmed by 3 bases and the J gene end by 1 base; junction bases not matched to a gene: 8. The CDR3 contains 17 residues. Germline V gene sequence: CDR1 SGHAT, CDR2 FQNNGV.

The V gene is TRBV5-1, the J gene TRBJ1-4; TRBD1 matches 7 bases. CDR1 is SGHRS and CDR2 is YFSETQ in the germline V gene. The junction had 9 bases not matched to a gene; V was cut back by 1 base and J by 0 bases. The CDR3 is made up of 18 amino acids. This CDR3 reads CASSLPTRQGSTNEKLFF. As DNA, the CDR3 is TGCGCCAGCAGCTTGCCGACCAGACAGGGTTCAACTAATGAAAAACTGTTTTTT. Drawing the rest from reference TRBV5-1 and TRBJ1-4, the complete variable domain is KAGVTQTPRYLIKTRGQQVTLSCSPISGHRSVSWYQQTPGQGLQFLFEYFSETQRNKGNFPGRFSGRQFSNSRSEMNVSTLELGDSALYLCASSLPTRQGSTNEKLFFGSGTQLSVL.